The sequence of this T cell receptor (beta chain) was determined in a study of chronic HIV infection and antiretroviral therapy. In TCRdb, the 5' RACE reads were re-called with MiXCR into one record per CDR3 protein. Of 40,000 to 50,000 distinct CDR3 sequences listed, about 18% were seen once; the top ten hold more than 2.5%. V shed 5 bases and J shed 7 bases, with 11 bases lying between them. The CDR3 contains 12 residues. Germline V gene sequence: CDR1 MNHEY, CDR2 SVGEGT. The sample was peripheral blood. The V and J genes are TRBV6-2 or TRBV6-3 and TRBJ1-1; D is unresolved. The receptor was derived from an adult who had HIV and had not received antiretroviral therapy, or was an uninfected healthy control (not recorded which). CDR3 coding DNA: TGTGCCAGCAGTGAAATGGGTATTGAAGCTTTCTTT. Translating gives CASSEMGIEAFF.